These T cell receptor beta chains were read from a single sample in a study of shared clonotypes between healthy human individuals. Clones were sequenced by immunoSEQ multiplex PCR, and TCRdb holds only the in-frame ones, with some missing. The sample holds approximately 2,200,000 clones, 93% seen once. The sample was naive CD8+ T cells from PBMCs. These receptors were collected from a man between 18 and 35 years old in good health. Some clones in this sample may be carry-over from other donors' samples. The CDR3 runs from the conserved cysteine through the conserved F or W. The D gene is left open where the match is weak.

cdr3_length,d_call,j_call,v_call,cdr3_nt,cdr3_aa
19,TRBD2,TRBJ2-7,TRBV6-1,TGTGCCAGCAGTGAAGTGCCGACTAGCGGGAGGGCCTTTATCTACGAGCAGTACTTC,CASSEVPTSGRAFIYEQYF
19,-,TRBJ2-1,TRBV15,TGTGCCACCAGCAGAGATCAAGTTCATCGGCTTAGCTCCTACAATGAGCAGTTCTTC,CATSRDQVHRLSSYNEQFF
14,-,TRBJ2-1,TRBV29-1,TGCAGCGTTGAGCCGACGAGCTCCTACAATGAGCAGTTCTTC,CSVEPTSSYNEQFF
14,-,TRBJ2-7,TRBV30,TGTGCCTGGAGTGTGGAGGGATTTACCTACGAGCAGTACTTC,CAWSVEGFTYEQYF
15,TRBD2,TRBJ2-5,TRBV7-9,TGTGCCAGCAGCTTAGCCTTGGGACTAGAAGAGACCCAGTACTTC,CASSLALGLEETQYF
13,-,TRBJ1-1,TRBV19,TGTGCCAGTAGTATAGATCTAGACACTGAAGCTTTCTTT,CASSIDLDTEAFF
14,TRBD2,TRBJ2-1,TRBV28,TGTGCCAACAGTGGGAGGGACTCCTACAATGAGCAGTTCTTC,CANSGRDSYNEQFF
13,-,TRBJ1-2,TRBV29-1,TGCAGCGCCGGTGCGGGGCCTAACTATGGCTACACCTTC,CSAGAGPNYGYTF
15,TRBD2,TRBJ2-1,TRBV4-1,TGCGCCAGCAGCCAAGTAGCGGGCGATCGGTATGAGCAGTTCTTC,CASSQVAGDRYEQFF
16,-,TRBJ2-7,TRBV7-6,TGTGCCAGCAGCTTATCCAGGGTTGCTAGCTCCTACGAGCAGTACTTC,CASSLSRVASSYEQYF
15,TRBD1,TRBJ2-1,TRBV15,TGTGCCACCAGCACTCCGGGACAGGGGTTTTATGAGCAGTTCTTC,CATSTPGQGFYEQFF
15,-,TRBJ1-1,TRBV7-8,TGTGCCAGCAGCTCTAGAGACATGTTTGCCGCTGAAGCTTTCTTT,CASSSRDMFAAEAFF
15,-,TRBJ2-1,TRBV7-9,TGTGCCAGCAGACTATTCGGCCCACTCAATGAGGAGCAGTTCTTC,CASRLFGPLNEEQFF
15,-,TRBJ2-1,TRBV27,TGTGCCAGCACCCTCCGAGGCCCCCGTTACAATGAGCAGTTCTTC,CASTLRGPRYNEQFF
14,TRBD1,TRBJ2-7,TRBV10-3,TGTGCCATCAGTGACCGGGACAGGAGCTACGAGCAGTACTTC,CAISDRDRSYEQYF
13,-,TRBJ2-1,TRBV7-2,TGTGCCAGCAGCTTGCCCCCAGGCCCTGAGCAGTTCTTC,CASSLPPGPEQFF